This T cell receptor (beta chain) is drawn from a study of radiotherapy plus CTLA-4 blockade in lung cancer. The method was immunoSEQ multiplex PCR; TCRdb's version includes in-frame clones alone and lacks a portion of them. Here the sample spans 70,000 to 85,000 clones, around 74% being singletons. This CDR3 is built from 12 residues. Germline lookup yields CDR1 LNHDA and CDR2 SQIVND (reference sequence). Trimming pared 5 bases from V and 5 bases from J, leaving 10 bases between. This material consisted of peripheral blood, taken from a patient treated with radiotherapy plus ipilimumab. This TCR was sampled from a human donor with non-small cell lung cancer whose response to radiotherapy plus ipilimumab could not be evaluated. This chain connects TRBV19 to TRBJ2-7; D unresolved. The CDR3 spells CASSPRGHEQYF. The CDR3 DNA follows: TGTGCCAGTAGTCCTCGTGGCCACGAGCAGTACTTC.